This TCR beta chain was obtained from a study of blood T cells in healthy people across ages. This clonotype was counted between two and nine times. The antigen remains undetermined. Primed by a sample-barcoded 5' primer and a J-beta primer mix, a second PCR proceeded for about 6 to 11 cycles. From the 5' RACE reads, TCRdb called clonotypes with MiXCR, one entry per CDR3 protein. The data show roughly 680,000 distinct CDR3 sequences, approximately 52% seen once. Study conclusions and caveats: What prevented conclusive comparison of naive and antigen-experienced cells was that PBMCs were unsorted. Estimated diversity, derived from one million T cells, was regarded as an underestimate.

Germline CDR1 and CDR2: SQVTM and ANQGSEA. The CDR3 is 13 residues long. Every donor gave roughly 9.6 milliliters of peripheral blood. Sequencing was carried out using blood. The receptor's source is an elderly woman in good health. The chain links TRBV29-1 to TRBJ2-1; 7 bases are a match to TRBD1. The J call may be mistaken, given a closer DNA end match to TRBJ2-7. CDR3 sequence: CSARQGSYNEQYF. The CDR3 nucleotides are TGCAGCGCACGACAGGGTTCCTACAATGAGCAGTACTTC.